The next 18 T cell receptor beta chains were all read from a single sample in a study of identical twins. MiXCR was run by TCRdb on the 5' RACE reads, yielding one entry per CDR3 protein. The sample lists roughly 250,000 distinct CDR3 sequences; 11% to 15% were seen once. Sequencing was done on a sample of memory (CD45RO+) T cells sorted from blood. The receptors shown here come from a young woman in good health.

The genes are TRBV29-1 and TRBJ2-5, with D tentatively TRBD1 or TRBD2 (5 bases each). The CDR3 totals 12 residues. The ends were cut back, 5 bases at V and 4 bases at J, with 11 bases in the middle. Germline loops: CDR1 SQVTM, CDR2 ANQGSEA. CDR3 in amino acids: CSVKGRGETQYF. The CDR3 DNA reads TGCAGCGTTAAGGGGAGAGGAGAGACCCAGTACTTC.

This chain links TRBV25-1 with TRBJ2-1; 11 nucleotides match TRBD2. This CDR3 has 18 residues. V trimming: 3 bases; J trimming: 6 bases; junction bases outside the gene matches: 13. The germline gives CDR1 MGHDK, CDR2 SYGVNS. CDR3 bases: TGTGCCAGCAGTGATAGTTGGGGTAGCGGGAGGGGGGGCAATGAGCAGTTCTTC. It yields the protein CASSDSWGSGRGGNEQFF.

The genes are TRBV5-1 and TRBJ1-2, with D possibly matching TRBD1 (5 bases). Germline CDR1 reads SGHRS; CDR2 reads YFSETQ. CDR3 length equals 16 residues. V lost 3 bases and J 0 bases, leaving 15 bases between the germline ends. This CDR3 reads CASSWGSGSANYGYTF. As DNA, the CDR3 is TGCGCCAGCAGCTGGGGGTCGGGATCAGCTAACTATGGCTACACCTTC.

This chain uses TRBV29-1 with TRBJ1-1; perhaps TRBD1 as D (6 bases). The V gene's germline CDR1 is SQVTM and CDR2 ANQGSEA. Trimming removed 3 bases from V and 9 bases from J, with 14 bases in between. CDR3 length equals 12 residues. The CDR3 coding sequence is TGCAGCGTTGAGGGGGCCCAGGCACAAGCTTTCTTT. Translated: CSVEGAQAQAFF.

The gene calls are TRBV20-1 and TRBJ2-1; 11 nucleotides match TRBD2. This CDR3 region has 15 residues. The V gene's germline CDR1 is DFQATT and CDR2 SNEGSKA (reference sequence). V shed 3 bases, J shed 4 bases, and the junction held 5 bases outside the gene matches. The CDR3 coding sequence is TGCAGTGCTAGGACGGGACTAGCGGTTTACAATGAGCAGTTCTTC. Translated: CSARTGLAVYNEQFF.

This clonotype was detected many times. The J gene is TRBJ2-1, the V gene TRBV20-1; 10 bases map to TRBD2. Unmatched junction bases numbered 7, after V lost 0 bases and J lost 5 bases. This CDR3 is built from 16 residues. Germline V gene sequence: CDR1 DFQATT, CDR2 SNEGSKA (reference sequence). CDR3: CSARDGAGGTDNEQFF. CDR3 bases: TGCAGTGCTAGAGATGGAGCGGGAGGGACGGACAATGAGCAGTTCTTC.

This clonotype showed up just a few times. The V gene is TRBV4-2, the J gene TRBJ1-1; D perhaps matches TRBD1 (6 bases). Germline lookup yields CDR1 LGHNA and CDR2 YNFKEQ. The CDR3 has 13 residues. V gave up 11 bases and J gave up 2 bases, with 15 bases separating them. The CDR3 protein is CAGGTGDNTEAFF. In DNA, the CDR3 is TGTGCCGGGGGCACCGGGGACAACACTGAAGCTTTCTTT.

This clonotype was seen many times. The genes are TRBV25-1 and TRBJ2-7; the match to TRBD2 covers 8 bases. Losses at the gene ends were 7 bases for V and 9 bases for J; bases not matched to a gene: 14. Germline CDR1 MGHDK, CDR2 SYGVNS. This CDR3 has 14 residues. Written as DNA, the CDR3 is TGTGCCAGCACCTTAACGGGGGGGAGTGGAGTGCAGTACTTC. Its protein is CASTLTGGSGVQYF.

The rearrangement uses TRBV7-8 and TRBJ2-7; tentative D call: TRBD2 (6 bases). V shed 4 bases and J shed 6 bases, with 16 bases lying between them. The CDR3 totals 14 residues. CDR1 is SGHVS and CDR2 is FQNEAQ in the germline V gene. The CDR3 region is CASSSTSRGTEQYF. Written as DNA, the CDR3 is TGTGCCAGCAGCTCGACTAGTAGGGGAACCGAGCAGTACTTC.

The chain is built from TRBV20-1 and TRBJ1-4; D ambiguous. The CDR3 runs to 13 residues. Trimming stripped 6 bases from V and 2 bases from J, with 10 bases between. From germline, CDR1 is DFQATT and CDR2 SNEGSKA (reference sequence). The CDR3 DNA reads TGCAGTGCCCTTAGGCAGACTAATGAAAAACTGTTTTTT. Translation: CSALRQTNEKLFF.

The table lists this clonotype with many counts. This chain joins TRBV29-1 and TRBJ1-5; no clear D gene. The CDR3 contains 12 residues. V shed 0 bases and J shed 7 bases, with 7 bases lying between them. The V gene's germline CDR1 is SQVTM and CDR2 ANQGSEA. The CDR3 DNA reads TGCAGCGTTGAAGAGGGTTGGCAGCCCCAGCATTTT. This gives the protein CSVEEGWQPQHF.

The chain uses TRBV6-1 and TRBJ1-3; 8 nucleotides agree with TRBD1. Trimming took 6 bases from V and 3 from J; bases not matched to a gene: 4. The CDR3 is 14 residues long. CDR1 is MNHNS and CDR2 is SASEGT in the germline V gene. Here the CDR3 DNA reads TGTGCCAGCAGCGACAGGGGAGTTGGAAACACCATATATTTT. Encoded protein: CASSDRGVGNTIYF.

This clonotype was counted only a few times. The chain is built from TRBV20-1 and TRBJ2-3, with 8 bases that match TRBD2. This CDR3 has 15 residues. CDR1 is DFQATT and CDR2 is SNEGSKA in the germline V gene (reference sequence). Losses at the gene ends were 3 bases for V and 7 bases for J; bases not matched to a gene: 12. CDR3 DNA sequence: TGCAGTGCTAGGGAGGGAGCGGGAGTGGGAAATACGCAGTATTTT. This codes for CSAREGAGVGNTQYF.

With respect to this clonotype: It may be a read error: a sequence one base away is much more abundant. The chain uses TRBV20-1 and TRBJ2-7; 14 nucleotides align to TRBD2. Germline V CDR1 and CDR2: DFQATT, SNEGSKA (reference sequence). The CDR3 runs to 15 residues. CDR3 nucleotides: TGCAGTGCTCAGACTAGCGGGGGGGCCCGGTACGGGCAGTACTTC. Translation gives CSAQTSGGARYGQYF.

This clonotype was seen ten or more times. The genes are TRBV20-1 and TRBJ1-2; D call uncertain. The length of the CDR3 is 18 residues. CDR1 is DFQATT, CDR2 SNEGSKA, per germline (reference sequence). V shed 1 base and J shed 4 bases, with 25 bases lying between them. Written as DNA, the CDR3 is TGCAGTGCTAGAGCCCGGGAGGCCCCCCGCCTATCCCCCTATGGCTACACCTTC. It specifies CSARAREAPRLSPYGYTF.

The chain is built from TRBV5-1 and TRBJ1-5, with D uncertain. The germline gives CDR1 SGHRS, CDR2 YFSETQ. This CDR3 has 13 amino acids. Trimming removed 5 bases from V and 4 bases from J, with 10 bases in between. In DNA form, the CDR3 reads TGCGCCAGCAGGTACGACGCAAATCAGCCCCAGCATTTT. Amino acids: CASRYDANQPQHF.

This chain connects TRBV29-1 to TRBJ1-1; 9 bases are a match to TRBD1. Germline lookup yields CDR1 SQVTM and CDR2 ANQGSEA. Losses at the gene ends were 5 bases for V and 3 bases for J; bases not matched to a gene: 4. This CDR3 is 13 amino acids long. As DNA, the CDR3 is TGCAGCGTTTTGACAGGGGGGGACACTGAAGCTTTCTTT. Translating it yields CSVLTGGDTEAFF.

This rearrangement joins TRBV18 to TRBJ1-1, with 8 bases that match TRBD1. The germline CDR1 and CDR2 sequences are KGHSH and LQKENI. Losses at the gene ends were 6 bases for V and 5 bases for J; bases not matched to a gene: 14. There are 16 residues in the CDR3. The chain's CDR3 is CASSILADRVETEAFF. The CDR3 DNA reads TGTGCCAGCTCCATCCTCGCGGACAGGGTGGAGACTGAAGCTTTCTTT.